This TCR beta chain stems from a study of blood T cell repertoires in COVID-19. Looking at the study overall: Acute-phase and convalescent COVID-19 samples originated in the United States, Italy and Spain.

The CDR3 consists of 12 residues. The germline V gene encodes CDR1 SEHNR and CDR2 FQNEAQ (reference sequence). Trimming left V 10 bases short and J 2 bases short, with 10 bases between. Generated by immunoSEQ multiplex PCR, the TCRdb table keeps only in-frame clones and is missing some. Of about 120,000 clones listed, about 91% are singletons. This clone was recorded only once. This TCR was sampled from a woman aged 50 to 65 with active or convalescent COVID-19. V gene TRBV7-9 combines with J gene TRBJ2-3, with D hard to call. The sample consisted of peripheral blood. CDR3 in amino acids: CATLSTTDTQYF. For the CDR3, the DNA is TGTGCCACCCTAAGCACCACAGATACGCAGTATTTT.